This T cell receptor beta chain was retrieved from a study of cytomegalovirus exposure and HLA in healthy donors. Study context: There were 117 million unique TCR beta sequences, drawn from about 180 million T cells, in an earlier analysis. Study conclusions and caveats: A later examination showed that TCR association rates differed by HLA locus, with DRB1 most and HLA-C fewest.

PCR involved 60 Vbeta and 13 Jbeta primers. Method: immunoSEQ multiplex PCR; TCRdb's copy keeps in-frame clones and lacks some. Found here are around 180,000 clones, about 80% of them singletons; the top ten hold 0.69%. For this clone: What it binds is not known.

Specimen: PBMCs. The receptor's source is a woman aged 40 to 49 in good health and CMV-seronegative.

CDR3 nucleotides: TGTGCCAGCAGTAGACCCGGGACAGGCGACTCACCCCTCCACTTT. It encodes CASSRPGTGDSPLHF. The V call is TRBV2, the J call TRBJ1-6, with 8 bases lining up with TRBD1. V gave up 5 bases and J gave up 10 bases; unmatched junction bases: 10. CDR1 and CDR2 (germline): SNHLY, FYNNEI. The CDR3 is 15 residues long.